These 8 T cell receptor beta chains originate from one sample sequenced in a study of neurological immune-mediated disorders. One entry per CDR3 protein results from TCRdb running MiXCR on the 5' RACE reads. The table includes 50,000 to 80,000 distinct CDR3 sequences, under 3.5% detected once. Sequencing used PBMCs. The receptors derive from a man in his forties with multiple sclerosis.

This clonotype came up many times. This chain links TRBV27 with TRBJ2-1, with D unresolved. Trimming left V 10 bases short and J 7 bases short, with 23 bases between. There are 15 residues in the CDR3. Germline V lookup: CDR1 MNHEY, CDR2 SMNVEV (reference sequence). The CDR3 sequence is CATSSGRWSGNEQFF. CDR3 nucleotide sequence: TGTGCCACCTCCTCGGGCCGGTGGTCTGGGAATGAGCAGTTCTTC.

Concerning this clonotype: Since a much larger clone is just one base distant, this may be a read error. The J gene is TRBJ1-6, the V gene TRBV7-2, with a weak D call TRBD1 (5 bases). The CDR3 totals 14 residues. Germline V gives CDR1 SGHTA, CDR2 FQGNSA. Here the CDR3 DNA reads TGTGCCAGCAGCTTTGTGGGGGGAAATTCACACCTCCACTTT. It translates to CASSFVGGNSHLHF.

In its sample, this clonotype was seen many times. This rearrangement joins TRBV5-5 to TRBJ1-5, with D perhaps TRBD1 (6 bases). Trimming stripped 6 bases from V and 0 bases from J, with 13 bases between. Germline V lookup: CDR1 SGHKS, CDR2 YYEKEE (reference sequence). The CDR3 is 15 amino acids. Here the CDR3 reads CASTGGGGSNQPQHF. CDR3 bases: TGTGCCAGCACTGGGGGAGGGGGTAGCAATCAGCCCCAGCATTTT.

The table lists this clonotype with a few counts. With a much larger clone just one base away, this may be a read error. The chain links TRBV7-3 to TRBJ1-1; D may be TRBD1 (6 bases). CDR1 and CDR2 (germline): SGHTA, FQGTGA. The ends were cut back, 1 base at V and 4 bases at J, with 13 bases in the middle. This CDR3 has 15 residues. CDR3 in DNA: TGTGCCAGCAGCTTAAGGCCCAAGGGGGGCACTGAAGCTTTCTTT. This sequence encodes CASSLRPKGGTEAFF.

This clonotype was seen repeatedly, ten times or more. The rearrangement links TRBV3-1 to TRBJ2-1, with 8 positions matching TRBD2. The CDR3 extends over 16 amino acids. Germline trimming cut 0 bases from V and 1 base from J; bases unmatched to any gene: 2. Germline V gene data show CDR1 as LGHDT and CDR2 as YNNKEL (reference sequence). The CDR3 sequence is CASSQDGTRSYNEQFF. The CDR3 bases are TGTGCCAGCAGCCAAGATGGGACTAGATCCTACAATGAGCAGTTCTTC.

This clonotype appeared many times. This chain uses TRBV12-3 or TRBV12-4 with TRBJ2-7; D might be TRBD1 or TRBD2, each matching 5 bases. With 6 bases removed from V and 6 bases from J, the gap between germline ends came to 15 bases. There are 13 residues in the CDR3. In DNA form, the CDR3 reads TGTGCCAGCAGCCGAGGGGCTCCGCTCGAGCAGTACTTC. It encodes CASSRGAPLEQYF.

This clonotype was seen many times. This rearrangement joins TRBV20-1 to TRBJ1-2; tentatively, D is TRBD1 (5 bases). The V end lost 2 bases, the J end lost 4 bases, and 14 bases lay between the germline ends. The CDR3 covers 14 residues. CDR1 and CDR2 from the germline V gene are DFQATT and SNEGSKA (reference sequence). This chain's CDR3 is CSARLSGALYGYTF. The CDR3, as DNA: TGCAGTGCTAGATTGTCCGGGGCCCTCTATGGCTACACCTTC.

This clonotype was found many times. The chain carries TRBV20-1 and TRBJ2-5; tentatively, D is TRBD2 (6 bases). Trimming left V 0 bases short and J 5 bases short, with 13 bases between. The CDR3 is 14 residues long. Germline values: CDR1 DFQATT, CDR2 SNEGSKA (reference sequence). CDR3 DNA: TGCAGTGCTAGAGATCGGAGTCGGGGGGAGACCCAGTACTTC. Protein sequence: CSARDRSRGETQYF.